Below are 28 T cell receptor beta chains sequenced from a single sample in a study of CD8 T cells in ankylosing spondylitis. MiXCR, run by TCRdb on the 5' RACE reads, gives a single entry per CDR3 protein. Seen here are around 180,000 distinct CDR3 sequences, over 10% observed once, and the top ten hold approximately 11%. The sample comprised blood, either unsorted or a sorted T cell fraction (not recorded which). The receptors shown here come from a female donor with ankylosing spondylitis or in good health (not recorded which).

This clonotype was counted at least ten times. The chain uses TRBV28 and TRBJ1-5; TRBD1 aligns across 9 bases. V lost 1 base and J lost 1; bases outside the gene matches: 11. CDR3 length: 19 amino acids. From germline, CDR1 is MDHEN and CDR2 SYDVKM. CDR3 in amino acids: CASSLSPGQGLGSNQPQHF. CDR3 in DNA: TGTGCCAGCAGTTTATCCCCAGGACAGGGGTTAGGCAGCAATCAGCCCCAGCATTTT. The full variable domain, its missing parts supplied by reference TRBV28 and TRBJ1-5, is DVKVTQSSRYLVKRTGEKVFLECVQDMDHENMFWYRQDPGLGLRLIYFSYDVKMKEKGDIPEGYSVSREKKERFSLILESASTNQTSMYLCASSLSPGQGLGSNQPQHFGDGTRLSIL.

This rearrangement joins TRBV6-2 or TRBV6-3 to TRBJ2-5; tentatively, D is TRBD2 (5 bases). Germline assignment: CDR1 MNHEY and CDR2 SVGEGT. The CDR3 spans 14 residues. V was cut by 0 bases and J by 5 bases, with 10 bases left in between. As DNA, the CDR3 is TGTGCCAGCAGTTACTCGACTATTCGGGAGACCCAGTACTTC. Translated: CASSYSTIRETQYF.

Only a few counts were recorded for this clonotype. V usage is TRBV5-1 and J usage is TRBJ2-5, with 10 bases that match TRBD2. V trimming: 4 bases; J trimming: 4 bases; junction bases outside the gene matches: 7. The CDR3 runs 15 residues. CDR1 is SGHRS and CDR2 is YFSETQ in the germline V gene. The DNA for the CDR3 is TGCGCCAGCAGCCCCAGCGGGAGGGCCTTAGAGACCCAGTACTTC. As protein: CASSPSGRALETQYF.

This clonotype was recorded at least ten times. The V gene is TRBV2, the J gene TRBJ1-4; possibly TRBD1 for D (6 bases). Trimming removed 8 bases at V and 11 bases at J, with 9 bases between. The CDR3 spans 10 residues. The germline V gene encodes CDR1 SNHLY and CDR2 FYNNEI. For the CDR3, the DNA is TGTGCCAGCCGGACAGTGAAACTGTTTTTT. Protein sequence: CASRTVKLFF.

This clonotype was recorded many times. The rearrangement uses TRBV11-2 and TRBJ2-4; the D gene could be TRBD1 or TRBD2 (6 bases each). The CDR3 totals 14 residues. V lost 5 bases to trimming and J lost 9 bases, with 17 bases between them. Per the germline V gene, CDR1 is SGHAT and CDR2 is FQNNGV. In DNA, the CDR3 is TGTGCCAGCAGCCCTAGGACGGGGGCGATCATTCAGTACTTC. As protein: CASSPRTGAIIQYF.

This clonotype was picked up many times. V gene TRBV29-1 combines with J gene TRBJ2-4; 9 bases are a match to TRBD2. Germline CDR1 and CDR2: SQVTM and ANQGSEA. V lost 7 bases and J lost 6; bases outside the gene matches: 7. This CDR3 region has 13 residues. The CDR3 DNA reads TGCAGCGGAAGGGGCGGGAGGGGAAACATTCAGTACTTC. The encoded protein is CSGRGGRGNIQYF.

This clonotype showed up many times. The V and J genes are TRBV6-5 and TRBJ2-1; D is possibly TRBD2 (6 bases). Germline V gives CDR1 MNHEY, CDR2 SVGAGI. V was pared by 2 bases and J by 8 bases, with 13 bases between. The CDR3 length is 14 residues. The CDR3 DNA sequence: TGTGCCAGCAGTTACGTAACTAGCTGGGATGAGCAGTTCTTC. It translates to CASSYVTSWDEQFF.

The V call is TRBV10-3, the J call TRBJ2-3; TRBD1 might be the D (5 bases). This CDR3 has 13 residues. V lost 9 bases and J 2 bases, leaving 12 bases between the germline ends. Looked up from germline, CDR1 is ENHRY and CDR2 is SYGVKD. The CDR3 DNA reads TGTGCCATAGTCGCGACAGCCACAGATACGCAGTATTTT. The encoded protein is CAIVATATDTQYF.

This clonotype was counted many times. The chain couples TRBV12-3 or TRBV12-4 to TRBJ2-5; no definite D call. The CDR3 covers 11 residues. Between the trimmed V and J ends, which lost 5 bases and 5 bases, there was a span of 6 bases. Here the CDR3 reads CASSETETQYF. The CDR3 DNA is TGTGCCAGCAGTGAAACGGAGACCCAGTACTTC.

This clonotype appeared a few times. The chain has TRBV29-1 and TRBJ2-2; weak D call: TRBD2 (6 bases). This CDR3 region has 16 residues. Per germline, CDR1 SQVTM and CDR2 ANQGSEA. Deletions cut 2 bases from V and 4 bases from J, with 17 bases between. CDR3 loop: CSVEFRGRSGTGELFF. The CDR3 nucleotides are TGCAGCGTTGAATTCCGAGGGAGGAGTGGCACCGGGGAGCTGTTTTTT.

This clonotype came up a few times. V usage is TRBV3-1 and J usage is TRBJ2-7; D is perhaps TRBD1 or TRBD2 (6 bases each). CDR1 and CDR2 from the germline V gene are LGHDT and YNNKEL (reference sequence). The CDR3 contains 15 residues. Trimming shortened V by 3 bases and J by 12 bases, and 24 bases separated the two germline ends. CDR3: CASSHVGGRAIFRYF. DNA for the CDR3: TGTGCCAGCAGCCACGTGGGGGGCAGGGCGATTTTCCGGTACTTC.

This clonotype was counted at least ten times. The chain couples TRBV12-3 or TRBV12-4 to TRBJ1-1, with 8 positions matching TRBD1. The junction had 13 bases not matched to a gene; V was cut back by 8 bases and J by 5 bases. CDR3 length equals 15 residues. The CDR3 loop reads CASAGQGRGITEAFF. CDR3 in DNA: TGTGCCAGCGCCGGACAGGGAAGGGGGATAACTGAAGCTTTCTTT.

The chain combines TRBV20-1 with TRBJ2-3; possibly TRBD2 for D (6 bases). CDR1 and CDR2 from the germline V gene are DFQATT and SNEGSKA (reference sequence). The ends were cut back, 3 bases at V and 5 bases at J, with 18 bases in the middle. This CDR3 is 15 amino acids long. CDR3 loop: CSASMVRGNGDTQYF. Here the CDR3 DNA reads TGCAGTGCTAGTATGGTTCGCGGGAACGGAGATACGCAGTATTTT.

The sample holds a few counts of this clonotype. The V and J genes are TRBV7-3 and TRBJ2-2, with 8 nucleotides matching TRBD2. J lost 2 bases, V lost 1 base, and 9 bases had no gene match. Germline V lookup: CDR1 SGHTA, CDR2 FQGTGA. The CDR3 loop spans 18 amino acids. CDR3 sequence: CASSLRGTSGGNTGELFF. The CDR3 region has the DNA TGTGCCAGCAGCTTAAGGGGCACTAGCGGAGGAAACACCGGGGAGCTGTTTTTT.

The V and J genes are TRBV7-3 and TRBJ2-3; TRBD2 is a possible D gene (5 bases). There are 15 residues in the CDR3. CDR1 is SGHTA and CDR2 is FQGTGA in the germline V gene. Trimming shortened V by 3 bases and J by 2 bases, and 12 bases separated the two germline ends. CDR3 amino acids: CASSLGGQFTDTQYF. DNA of the CDR3: TGTGCCAGCAGCTTGGGCGGGCAATTCACAGATACGCAGTATTTT.

Only a few counts were recorded for this clonotype. The CDR3 region is CASSFRGRGQNTEAFF. CDR3 in DNA: TGTGCCAGCAGCTTCAGGGGGCGAGGGCAGAACACTGAAGCTTTCTTT. This chain connects TRBV7-9 to TRBJ1-1, with 8 bases identical to TRBD1. The CDR3 spans 16 residues. Trimming took 3 bases from V and 1 from J; bases not matched to a gene: 7. CDR1 is SEHNR and CDR2 is FQNEAQ in the germline V gene (reference sequence).

This clonotype was recorded a few times. The chain is built from TRBV7-2 and TRBJ2-7; the D gene is possibly TRBD2 (5 bases). This CDR3 is 15 amino acids long. V dropped 0 bases and J dropped 0 bases, with 9 bases sitting between them. CDR1 and CDR2 from the germline V gene are SGHTA and FQGNSA. The CDR3, as DNA: TGTGCCAGCAGCTTAGCCCCGACTAACTCCTACGAGCAGTACTTC. As protein: CASSLAPTNSYEQYF. Full variable domain (outside the CDR3, taken from reference TRBV7-2 and TRBJ2-7): GAGVSQSPSNKVTEKGKDVELRCDPISGHTALYWYRQSLGQGLEFLIYFQGNSAPDKSGLPSDRFSAERTGGSVSTLTIQRTQQEDSAVYLCASSLAPTNSYEQYFGPGTRLTVT.

This clonotype was seen many times. The genes are TRBV6-5 and TRBJ1-5; 10 bases match TRBD1. The CDR3 is 16 residues long. Germline CDR1 reads MNHEY; CDR2 reads SVGAGI. Germline trimming cut 2 bases from V and 1 base from J; bases unmatched to any gene: 2. CDR3 amino acids: CASSYLGQGSNQPQHF. In DNA, the CDR3 is TGTGCCAGCAGTTACCTGGGACAGGGGAGCAATCAGCCCCAGCATTTT.

Concerning this clonotype itself: This may be a read error, as it is one base from a much larger clone. The V gene is TRBV5-1, the J gene TRBJ1-2; TRBD1 might be the D (6 bases). CDR3 length: 13 amino acids. CDR1 is SGHRS and CDR2 is YFSETQ in the germline V gene. In nucleotides, the CDR3 is TGCGCCAGCAGCTTGGAACGGGCCGGGGGCTGCACCTTC. It codes for CASSLERAGGCTF.

This clonotype came up many times. The chain joins TRBV28 to TRBJ2-7; tentatively, D is TRBD1 (5 bases). Germline CDR1 MDHEN, CDR2 SYDVKM. The CDR3 spans 12 residues. V was pared by 3 bases and J by 7 bases, with 10 bases between. In DNA form, the CDR3 reads TGTGCCAGCAGTTTGTCAGGGCCTGAGCAGTACTTC. It translates to CASSLSGPEQYF. Supplemented by reference TRBV28 and TRBJ2-7, the full variable domain reads DVKVTQSSRYLVKRTGEKVFLECVQDMDHENMFWYRQDPGLGLRLIYFSYDVKMKEKGDIPEGYSVSREKKERFSLILESASTNQTSMYLCASSLSGPEQYFGPGTRLTVT.

The J gene is TRBJ2-7, the V gene TRBV20-1; D could derive from TRBD1 or TRBD2 (5 bases each). The length of the CDR3 is 16 residues. With 1 base removed from V and 0 bases from J, the gap between germline ends came to 16 bases. CDR1 is DFQATT, CDR2 SNEGSKA, per germline (reference sequence). CDR3 sequence (DNA): TGCAGTGCTAGAGTCCCCGGGGCGAGGTACTCCTACGAGCAGTACTTC. Its translation: CSARVPGARYSYEQYF.

This clonotype was observed at least ten times. The chain uses TRBV27 and TRBJ2-7; D may be TRBD2 (6 bases). The V gene lost 3 bases and the J gene lost 4 bases, with 16 bases spanning the gap. The CDR3 extends over 15 amino acids. In germline, CDR1 is MNHEY, CDR2 SMNVEV (reference sequence). CDR3: CASSLSYGGVYEQYF. Here the CDR3 DNA reads TGTGCCAGCAGTTTGTCATATGGAGGGGTTTACGAGCAGTACTTC.

Only a few counts were recorded for this clonotype. V is TRBV6-2 or TRBV6-3 and J is TRBJ1-2; D not certain. V was shortened by 5 bases and J by 5 bases, with 6 bases between the two germline ends. This CDR3 spans 11 amino acids. Per the germline V gene, CDR1 is MNHEY and CDR2 is SVGEGT. CDR3 coding DNA: TGTGCCAGCAGTCCGGAATATGGCTACACCTTC. This codes for CASSPEYGYTF.

CDR3 sequence reads: CASSLWRITQETQYF. CDR3 bases: TGTGCCAGCAGTTTATGGCGGATCACCCAGGAGACCCAGTACTTC. The chain joins TRBV28 to TRBJ2-5, with D unresolved. In germline, CDR1 is MDHEN, CDR2 SYDVKM. This CDR3 is built from 15 residues. Trimming removed 0 bases at V and 5 bases at J, with 13 bases between.

In this sample, this clonotype turned up many times. CDR3 residues: CASSSLAGRRNEQFF. CDR3 DNA: TGCGCCAGCAGCTCTCTAGCGGGAAGGAGGAATGAGCAGTTCTTC. This chain uses TRBV5-1 with TRBJ2-1, with 9 bases lining up with TRBD2. In germline, CDR1 is SGHRS, CDR2 YFSETQ. CDR3 length equals 15 residues. The V segment lost 3 bases and the J segment 7 bases; nucleotides outside the gene matches: 8.

This clonotype was picked up many times. The V and J genes are TRBV20-1 and TRBJ2-7; the match to TRBD1 covers 7 bases. Germline V CDR1 and CDR2: DFQATT, SNEGSKA (reference sequence). V lost 5 bases, J lost 3 bases, and 13 bases stayed unmatched. The CDR3 is 15 residues long. The DNA of the CDR3 is TGCAGTGCTGAGGGGACCGGGACAGACTTCTACGAGCAGTACTTC. It translates to CSAEGTGTDFYEQYF.

This clonotype was recorded at least ten times. The V gene is TRBV7-3, the J gene TRBJ2-2, with D perhaps matching TRBD1 (8 bases). The V gene's germline CDR1 is SGHTA and CDR2 FQGTGA. Trimming left V 3 bases short and J 6 bases short, with 14 bases between. The CDR3 has 15 amino acids. The chain's CDR3 is CASSFDRGGSGELFF. DNA of the CDR3: TGTGCCAGCAGCTTTGACAGGGGAGGGTCCGGGGAGCTGTTTTTT.

This rearrangement joins TRBV7-2 to TRBJ2-1; D gene unclear. CDR1 is SGHTA, CDR2 FQGNSA, per germline. Trimming stripped 3 bases from V and 6 bases from J, with 6 bases between. This CDR3 has 12 residues. The CDR3 here is CASSFVLNEQFF. As DNA, the CDR3 is TGTGCCAGCAGCTTTGTGCTCAATGAGCAGTTCTTC.